This T cell receptor (beta chain) is from a study of T cell responses to AZD1222 COVID-19 vaccine. Regarding the study as a whole: A rise in Spike-specific TCR breadth and depth followed two AZD1222 doses. Sampling captured repertoires only after the peak T cell response.

About this clone: Its antigen remains unknown.

CDR3 length: 13 residues. V was cut by 6 bases and J by 6 bases, with 14 bases left in between. Assay used: immunoSEQ multiplex PCR; TCRdb lists only in-frame clones, some missing. The sample consists of over 65,000 clones, 90% to 95% of them appearing once. This clonotype originated in an adult in good health. This specimen consisted of peripheral blood, obtained on day 0 of MenACWY control vaccination. The rearrangement uses TRBV12-3 or TRBV12-4 and TRBJ1-1, with D perhaps TRBD1 (6 bases). CDR3 residues: CASSQQGWAEAFF. DNA of the CDR3: TGTGCCAGCAGCCAACAGGGCTGGGCTGAAGCTTTCTTT.